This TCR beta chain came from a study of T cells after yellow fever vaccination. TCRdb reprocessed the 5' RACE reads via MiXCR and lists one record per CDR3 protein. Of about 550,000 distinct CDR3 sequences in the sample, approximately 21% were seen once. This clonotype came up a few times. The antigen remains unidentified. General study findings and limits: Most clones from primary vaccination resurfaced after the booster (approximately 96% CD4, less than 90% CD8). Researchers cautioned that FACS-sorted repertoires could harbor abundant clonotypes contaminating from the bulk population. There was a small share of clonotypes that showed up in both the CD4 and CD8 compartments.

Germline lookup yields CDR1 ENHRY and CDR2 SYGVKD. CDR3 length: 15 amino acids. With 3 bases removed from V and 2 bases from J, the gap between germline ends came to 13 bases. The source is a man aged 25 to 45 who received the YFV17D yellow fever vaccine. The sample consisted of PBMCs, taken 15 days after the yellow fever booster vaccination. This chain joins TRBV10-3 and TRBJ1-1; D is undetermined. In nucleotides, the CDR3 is TGTGCCATCAGTGATGAGCTGAAGCCCAACACTGAAGCTTTCTTT. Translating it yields CAISDELKPNTEAFF.